A selection of T cell receptor beta chains follows, all from one sample in a study of T cells after posttransplantation cyclophosphamide. Produced via immunoSEQ multiplex PCR; TCRdb's table is partial and in-frame only. The data contain about 19,000 clones, approximately 90% of them singletons. Sequenced here: PBMCs, sampled after allogeneic stem cell transplant with posttransplant cyclophosphamide. The source of these receptors is a female patient in her thirties or forties who received an allogeneic stem cell transplant from a related donor, was CMV-positive, and had no GVHD. The graft donor may have contributed some T cells. Both conserved end residues are part of each CDR3. D genes are given only for firm matches. Only part of the rows carry a size: once, few, many, or a class if the clone is expanded.

>TRBJ2-1|TRBD1|-|TRBV4-3|13
CASSEGGANEQFF
TGCGCCAGCAGCGAAGGGGGCGCCAATGAGCAGTTCTTC
>TRBJ1-4|-|few|TRBV5-1|14
CASSLGATNEKLFF
TGCGCCAGCAGCTTAGGAGCAACTAATGAAAAACTGTTTTTT
>TRBJ2-1|TRBD2|-|TRBV5-1|15
CASSSGVAGALEQFF
TGCGCCAGCAGCTCCGGAGTAGCGGGAGCCCTTGAGCAGTTCTTC
>TRBJ2-2|TRBD2|-|TRBV5-4|17
CASSIWTSGSLTGELFF
TGTGCCAGCAGCATATGGACTAGCGGGAGTCTAACCGGGGAGCTGTTTTTT
>TRBJ1-3|TRBD1|-|TRBV7-9|17
CASSTAPRGLVGNTIYF
TGTGCCAGCAGCACCGCCCCCAGGGGGCTTGTTGGAAACACCATATATTTT
>TRBJ2-2|-|-|TRBV18|18
CASSPIYVTQMNTGELFF
TGTGCCAGCTCACCCATTTACGTAACCCAGATGAACACCGGGGAGCTGTTTTTT
>TRBJ1-6|-|-|TRBV10-3|13
CAIAGQRGSPLHF
TGTGCCATCGCCGGACAGAGGGGATCACCCCTCCACTTT
>TRBJ2-1|TRBD2|-|TRBV19|16
CASSTYSGSSYNEQFF
TGTGCCAGTAGTACCTATAGCGGGAGTTCCTACAATGAGCAGTTCTTC
>TRBJ2-7|-|-|TRBV27|15
CASSLHGRSSGEQYF
TGTGCCAGCAGTTTACACGGCAGGTCGAGTGGGGAGCAGTACTTC
>TRBJ2-7|TRBD2|-|TRBV11-2|16
CASSLSGLAGVYEQYF
TGTGCCAGCAGCTTATCCGGACTAGCGGGAGTCTACGAGCAGTACTTC
>TRBJ2-7|TRBD2|-|TRBV18|18
CASSPLGLAGGSPLEQYF
TGTGCCAGCTCACCCCTGGGACTAGCGGGAGGTTCCCCCCTCGAGCAGTACTTC
>TRBJ2-7|-|-|TRBV7-2|14
CASSLVRGGYEQYF
TGTGCCAGCAGCTTAGTGAGGGGGGGATACGAGCAGTACTTC
>TRBJ1-1|TRBD1|-|TRBV15|15
CATSRGTDRGTEAFF
TGTGCCACCAGCAGAGGAACTGACAGGGGGACTGAAGCTTTCTTT
>TRBJ1-1|-|-|TRBV19|14
CASSTAGTRGEAFF
TGTGCCAGTAGTACCGCCGGGACACGGGGTGAAGCTTTCTTT
>TRBJ1-6|TRBD1|-|TRBV30|13
CAWSGGQNSPLHF
TGTGCCTGGAGTGGGGGACAGAATTCACCCCTCCACTTT
>TRBJ1-1|-|-|TRBV7-6|12
CASSPPVPEAFF
TGTGCCAGCAGCCCCCCGGTCCCTGAAGCTTTCTTT
>TRBJ2-1|TRBD2|-|TRBV10-3|16
CAISEASGRSYNEQFF
TGTGCCATCAGTGAGGCTAGCGGAAGATCCTACAATGAGCAGTTCTTC
>TRBJ2-7|-|-|TRBV28|13
CASKRGTGLEQYF
TGTGCCAGTAAGAGGGGCACAGGGCTTGAGCAGTACTTC
>TRBJ1-2|-|-|TRBV28|13
CASSFGEGTGYTF
-
>TRBJ2-7|TRBD1|-|TRBV5-1|14
CASSSDRAKYEQYF
TGCGCCAGCAGCTCGGACAGGGCAAAATACGAGCAGTACTTC
>TRBJ2-1|-|-|TRBV2|10
CASGQNEQFF
TGTGCCAGCGGGCAGAATGAGCAGTTCTTC
>TRBJ2-3|-|-|TRBV21-1|18
CASSTCGTDGVRTDTQYF
TGTGCCAGCAGCACCTGTGGGACAGACGGGGTACGGACAGATACGCAGTATTTT
>TRBJ2-5|-|-|TRBV5-4|16
CASSLVGGGVQETQYF
TGTGCCAGCAGCTTGGTCGGCGGAGGGGTCCAAGAGACCCAGTACTTC
>TRBJ2-7|-|-|TRBV7-9|13
CASSLAGAYEQYF
TGTGCCAGCAGCTTAGCGGGGGCCTACGAGCAGTACTTC
>TRBJ2-3|-|once|TRBV7-2|15
CASSLGGTNTDTQYF
TGTGCCAGCAGCTTAGGTGGGACAAACACAGATACGCAGTATTTT
>TRBJ1-1|-|-|TRBV28|13
CASNSGVNTEAFF
TGTGCCAGCAACTCCGGGGTGAACACTGAAGCTTTCTTT
>TRBJ2-1|-|-|TRBV9|13
CASSVEGGYEQFF
TGTGCCAGCAGCGTCGAAGGAGGGTATGAGCAGTTCTTC
>TRBJ2-5|TRBD1|-|TRBV7-9|14
CASSLLQGPGAQYF
TGTGCCAGCAGCTTGCTACAGGGGCCCGGGGCCCAGTACTTC
>TRBJ2-2|-|few|TRBV27|14
CASNPRGLPGELFF
TGTGCCAGCAACCCGCGCGGCCTACCCGGGGAGCTGTTTTTT
>TRBJ2-7|-|-|TRBV6-5|13
CASSYGLLYEQYF
TGTGCCAGCAGTTACGGACTCCTCTACGAGCAGTACTTC
>TRBJ2-2|TRBD2|-|TRBV7-2|16
CASSRLAGGNTGELFF
TGTGCCAGCAGCCGACTAGCGGGAGGGAACACCGGGGAGCTGTTTTTT
>TRBJ2-7|TRBD2|-|TRBV11-2|13
CASSFGLAGTLYF
TGTGCCAGCAGCTTCGGACTAGCGGGGACCCTGTACTTC
>TRBJ2-1|-|-|TRBV18|13
CASSPGSYNEQFF
TGTGCCAGCTCACCGGGCAGCTACAATGAGCAGTTCTTC
>TRBJ1-1|-|-|TRBV14|12
CASSPPGSGAFF
TGTGCCAGCAGCCCCCCAGGCAGTGGAGCTTTCTTT